One sample yielded the 11 T cell receptor beta chains listed below, sequenced in a study of regulatory T cells in long-lasting Graves disease. Time point noted: newly diagnosed GD, antithyroid drugs for less than 3 months. PBMC RNA served as the TCR library source. The authors built TCR beta libraries using iRepertoire HTBI primers and Arm-PCR of CDR3 regions. Each CDR3 protein is one row after TCRdb ran MiXCR on the multiplex PCR reads. This sample has about 440,000 distinct CDR3 sequences, with about 15% found just once. The same data also went into a second study, on T cells in Graves' hyperthyroidism and ophthalmopathy.

Here the sequenced sample was peripheral blood mononuclear cells (PBMCs), taken at new diagnosis, from a patient treated with antithyroid drugs. The receptors shown here come from a woman in her twenties or thirties with Graves disease.

This clonotype has at least ten counts. CDR3 bases: TGTGCCAGCAGCCAAGGGTCGCTTGAAGCTTTCTTT. Protein sequence: CASSQGSLEAFF. The chain uses TRBV3-1 and TRBJ1-1; D is ambiguous. CDR3 length: 12 amino acids. From germline, CDR1 is LGHDT and CDR2 YNNKEL (reference sequence). V shed 1 base and J shed 7 bases, with 7 bases lying between them.

This chain links TRBV27 with TRBJ2-5; 9 nucleotides line up with TRBD2. V lost 5 bases to trimming and J lost 0 bases; unmatched junction nucleotides: 7. Germline CDR1 MNHEY, CDR2 SMNVEV (reference sequence). The CDR3 contains 16 residues. The CDR3: CASSDTTSGYQETQYF. Written as DNA, the CDR3 is TGTGCCAGCAGTGATACGACTAGCGGTTACCAAGAGACCCAGTACTTC.

This clonotype was counted a few times. This sequence joins TRBV10-2 and TRBJ2-7; D perhaps matches TRBD1 (5 bases). CDR3 length equals 14 residues. Per the germline V gene, CDR1 is WSHSY and CDR2 is SAAADI. Trimming stripped 4 bases from V and 4 bases from J, with 14 bases between. CDR3 amino acids: CASSGLDTDYEQYF. CDR3 nucleotides: TGCGCCAGCAGTGGGTTGGACACGGATTACGAGCAGTACTTC.

This clonotype was seen ten or more times. J is TRBJ2-7 and V is TRBV20-1; 13 nucleotides match TRBD2. This CDR3 is 17 amino acids long. Germline V gene sequence: CDR1 DFQATT, CDR2 SNEGSKA (reference sequence). J gave up 2 bases and V 0 bases, and 7 bases lay outside the gene matches. The CDR3 coding sequence is TGCAGTGCTAGAGATCTCGGGACTAGCGGGACGACCTACGAGCAGTACTTC. It specifies CSARDLGTSGTTYEQYF.

This clonotype has at least ten counts. The DNA for the CDR3 is TGTGCCAGCAGTTTATTGACCGGGCTTAGGAGGGCCGGGGAGCTGTTTTTT. As protein: CASSLLTGLRRAGELFF. This chain joins TRBV27 and TRBJ2-2; D perhaps matches TRBD2 (6 bases). Trimming removed 1 base at V and 6 bases at J, with 18 bases between. The CDR3 length is 17 residues. Germline V gene data show CDR1 as MNHEY and CDR2 as SMNVEV (reference sequence).

The V and J genes are TRBV12-3 or TRBV12-4 and TRBJ2-5; weak D call: TRBD1 (5 bases). V was pared by 6 bases and J by 3 bases, with 8 bases between. The CDR3 length is 12 residues. In DNA, the CDR3 is TGTGCCAGCAGGCCAGGGAAAGAGACCCAGTACTTC. It codes for CASRPGKETQYF.

Here the CDR3 reads CASSSQDSQNEKLFF. As DNA, the CDR3 is TGTGCCAGCAGCTCCCAGGACAGCCAAAATGAAAAACTGTTTTTT. J is TRBJ1-4 and V is TRBV11-2; D perhaps matches TRBD1 (6 bases). V was pared by 4 bases and J by 5 bases, with 14 bases between. Germline lookup yields CDR1 SGHAT and CDR2 FQNNGV. The CDR3 is 15 residues long.

This clonotype was seen a handful of times. The genes are TRBV27 and TRBJ1-2; D may be TRBD1 (6 bases). Deletions cut 6 bases from V and 6 bases from J, with 14 bases between. The CDR3 is 13 residues long. From germline, CDR1 is MNHEY and CDR2 SMNVEV (reference sequence). The chain's CDR3 is CASSLVRGNGYTF. CDR3 coding DNA: TGTGCCAGCAGCCTCGTAAGGGGGAATGGCTACACCTTC.

There are many counts of this clonotype. The J gene is TRBJ1-2, the V gene TRBV27; no firm D call. The V end was cut by 3 bases, the J end by 5 bases, with 13 bases between. The CDR3 length is 14 residues. In germline, CDR1 is MNHEY, CDR2 SMNVEV (reference sequence). CDR3 protein: CASSFTAAPYGYTF. CDR3 nucleotides: TGTGCCAGCAGTTTTACAGCTGCTCCTTATGGCTACACCTTC.

The chain uses TRBV27 and TRBJ2-7; no firm D call. CDR3 length: 13 amino acids. The V gene's germline CDR1 is MNHEY and CDR2 SMNVEV (reference sequence). V gave up 5 bases and J gave up 1 base, with 9 bases separating them. CDR3: CASSHGSSYEQYF. CDR3 DNA: TGTGCCAGCAGTCACGGATCTTCCTACGAGCAGTACTTC.

This clonotype was counted many times. The genes are TRBV3-1 and TRBJ2-1; D perhaps matches TRBD1 (6 bases). The length of the CDR3 is 15 residues. V gave up 1 base and J gave up 6 bases, with 13 bases separating them. The germline V gene encodes CDR1 LGHDT and CDR2 YNNKEL (reference sequence). The CDR3 DNA reads as TGTGCCAGCAGCCAAGTTACAGGGAGTCCCAATGAGCAGTTCTTC. Residues: CASSQVTGSPNEQFF.